This passage covers 24 T cell receptor beta chains from one sample sequenced in a study of blood T cell repertoires in COVID-19 (TCRdb year 2020). Libraries were built with the immunoSEQ multiplex PCR assay. TCRdb re-hosts the immuneACCESS table, in-frame sequences only. Its copies lack some clones; in the studies checked, an unresolved V gene accounts for under half of them, and the cause for the rest is not known. Recorded for this sample are 180,000 or so clones; approximately 84% of them occurred a single time. Less than 9% of the sample is held by the ten biggest clonotypes. The sequenced sample consisted of peripheral blood. These receptors were taken from a man aged 35 to 55 who had recovered from COVID-19.

The chain recombines TRBV15 with TRBJ1-5; 8 bases are a match to TRBD1. Germline loops: CDR1 LNHNV, CDR2 YYDKDF (reference sequence). The CDR3 totals 20 residues. The trim removed 3 bases at V and 2 bases at J, leaving 18 bases unmatched. The CDR3, as DNA: TGTGCCACCAGCAGCGGAGTCGGGGACAGGCCTTCTCAGGGCAATCAGCCCCAGCATTTT. Translating gives CATSSGVGDRPSQGNQPQHF.

This chain uses TRBV7-2 with TRBJ2-1; 14 positions agree with TRBD2. Germline V gene sequence: CDR1 SGHTA, CDR2 FQGNSA. J lost 6 bases, V lost 10 bases, and 5 bases had no gene match. This CDR3 spans 14 amino acids. The CDR3 loop reads CATAGTSGGNEQFF. The CDR3 region has the DNA TGTGCCACCGCCGGGACTAGCGGGGGCAATGAGCAGTTCTTC.

The chain links TRBV27 to TRBJ2-3, with 8 nucleotides matching TRBD2. Germline lookup yields CDR1 MNHEY and CDR2 SMNVEV (reference sequence). The CDR3 has 14 residues. J was trimmed by 5 bases and V by 5 bases; bases with no gene match: 6. The CDR3 sequence is CASSPRLAGDTQYF. The DNA of the CDR3 is TGTGCCAGCAGTCCGAGGCTAGCGGGAGATACGCAGTATTTT.

The chain recombines TRBV25-1 with TRBJ2-7; no firm D call. CDR1 MGHDK and CDR2 SYGVNS come from the germline V gene. The V gene lost 8 bases and the J gene lost 0 bases, with 11 bases spanning the gap. The CDR3 is 13 residues long. CDR3 amino acids: CASGTWSSYEQYF. The CDR3 DNA is TGTGCCAGCGGCACCTGGAGCTCCTACGAGCAGTACTTC.

The chain employs TRBV7-3 and TRBJ2-1, with D possibly TRBD2 on 6 matching bases. Germline lookup yields CDR1 SGHTA and CDR2 FQGTGA. CDR3 length: 16 amino acids. Trimming pared 2 bases from V and 2 bases from J, leaving 13 bases between. The CDR3 here is CASSLSHGSAYNEQFF. DNA of the CDR3: TGTGCCAGCAGCTTATCTCACGGGAGCGCCTACAATGAGCAGTTCTTC.

The genes are TRBV19 and TRBJ2-5; TRBD2 might be the D (6 bases). Germline V gene data show CDR1 as LNHDA and CDR2 as SQIVND (reference sequence). Trimming left V 5 bases short and J 6 bases short, with 16 bases between. The CDR3 runs 14 residues. CDR3 sequence reads: CASSVTGTEKTQYF. For the CDR3, the DNA is TGTGCCAGTAGTGTGACCGGGACTGAAAAGACCCAGTACTTC.

V usage is TRBV5-1 and J usage is TRBJ2-2, with 7 bases identical to TRBD2. The CDR3 loop spans 12 amino acids. Unmatched junction bases numbered 0, after V lost 2 bases and J lost 8 bases. Germline V gene sequence: CDR1 SGHRS, CDR2 YFSETQ. The CDR3: CASSLAGGELFF. The CDR3 DNA follows: TGCGCCAGCAGCTTAGCGGGAGGGGAGCTGTTTTTT.

The gene calls are TRBV7-9 and TRBJ2-1; 13 bases match TRBD2. Germline V gives CDR1 SEHNR, CDR2 FQNEAQ (reference sequence). CDR3 size: 15 residues. Trimming removed 6 bases from V and 2 bases from J; junction bases left unmatched: 1. CDR3: CASRGLAGAYNEQFF. The CDR3 DNA is TGTGCCAGCAGAGGACTAGCGGGAGCCTACAATGAGCAGTTCTTC.

V usage is TRBV19 and J usage is TRBJ2-7, with no clear D. The CDR3 sequence is 13 residues long. The germline gives CDR1 LNHDA, CDR2 SQIVND (reference sequence). Between the trimmed V and J ends, which lost 6 bases and 1 base, there was a span of 10 bases. Here the CDR3 DNA reads TGTGCCAGTAGCCTCGATCAGTCCTACGAGCAGTACTTC. It is translated as CASSLDQSYEQYF.

The rearrangement links TRBV27 to TRBJ2-3, with D unclear. This CDR3 spans 16 amino acids. CDR1 and CDR2 (germline): MNHEY, SMNVEV (reference sequence). V was trimmed by 3 bases and J by 2 bases, leaving 15 bases between them. The CDR3 protein is CASSFQPPRLTDTQYF. CDR3 coding DNA: TGTGCCAGCAGTTTCCAGCCACCTAGACTCACAGATACGCAGTATTTT.

DNA of the CDR3: TGTGCCAGCAGCTTAGCCAGGGGCGGCCCTAATGAAAAACTGTTTTTT. Its protein is CASSLARGGPNEKLFF. V gene TRBV7-9 combines with J gene TRBJ1-4; possibly TRBD1 for D (6 bases). V was cut by 0 bases and J by 3 bases, with 11 bases left in between. The CDR3 has 16 amino acids. CDR1 is SEHNR and CDR2 is FQNEAQ in the germline V gene (reference sequence).

V gene TRBV4-3 combines with J gene TRBJ2-5; D is undetermined. V lost 1 base to trimming and J lost 7 bases, with 10 bases between them. The CDR3 loop spans 13 amino acids. Germline CDR1 reads LGHNA; CDR2 reads YSLEER. CDR3: CASSQATPGTQYF. CDR3 bases: TGCGCCAGCAGCCAAGCCACCCCCGGGACCCAGTACTTC.

The V call is TRBV27, the J call TRBJ2-3; 7 positions agree with TRBD2. V lost 2 bases, J lost 6 bases, and 5 bases stayed unmatched. Per the germline V gene, CDR1 is MNHEY and CDR2 is SMNVEV (reference sequence). The CDR3 has 14 amino acids. The CDR3 loop reads CASSLGGSSDTQYF. The CDR3 DNA sequence: TGTGCCAGCAGTTTAGGCGGGAGTTCGGATACGCAGTATTTT.

J is TRBJ2-7 and V is TRBV4-2; 8 bases are shared with TRBD1. The V and J ends lost 3 bases and 3 bases, in that order; junction bases with no gene match: 10. The CDR3 extends over 16 amino acids. CDR1 and CDR2 (germline): LGHNA, YNFKEQ. The CDR3 DNA reads TGTGCCAGCAGCCATGACTTGGGACAGGAGATCTACGAGCAGTACTTC. This gives the protein CASSHDLGQEIYEQYF.

This clone was counted a single time. The chain uses TRBV28 and TRBJ2-7; the D is unclear. Germline-derived CDR1 and CDR2 are MDHEN and SYDVKM. The CDR3 is 13 amino acids. With 5 bases removed from V and 3 bases from J, the gap between germline ends came to 11 bases. CDR3 protein: CASSPRTGYEQYF. As DNA, the CDR3 is TGTGCCAGCAGTCCCCGAACGGGCTACGAGCAGTACTTC.

This chain joins TRBV6-2 or TRBV6-3 and TRBJ1-1; possibly TRBD1 for D (6 bases). Trimming left V 5 bases short and J 5 bases short, with 6 bases between. Germline CDR1 MNHEY, CDR2 SVGEGT. The CDR3 totals 11 residues. The CDR3 spells CASSQGTEAFF. Here the CDR3 DNA reads TGTGCCAGCAGTCAGGGGACTGAAGCTTTCTTT.

The rearrangement uses TRBV2 and TRBJ1-5; TRBD1 matches 8 bases. CDR1 SNHLY and CDR2 FYNNEI come from the germline V gene. Germline trimming cut 5 bases from V and 0 bases from J; bases unmatched to any gene: 3. The CDR3 contains 15 residues. CDR3 sequence reads: CASSLQGVSNQPQHF. CDR3 bases: TGTGCCAGCAGTTTACAGGGGGTTAGCAATCAGCCCCAGCATTTT.

The genes are TRBV18 and TRBJ2-3; D gene uncertain. The CDR3 is 14 amino acids. The V gene lost 0 bases and the J gene lost 3 bases, with 7 bases spanning the gap. Germline-derived CDR1 and CDR2 are KGHSH and LQKENI. The chain's CDR3 is CASSPPVTTDTQYF. CDR3 in DNA: TGTGCCAGCTCACCACCCGTAACTACAGATACGCAGTATTTT.

A single count supports this clone. The CDR3 spells CASSLDSHYGYTF. The CDR3 DNA is TGTGCCAGCAGTCTAGACAGCCACTATGGCTACACCTTC. The chain uses TRBV6-2 or TRBV6-3 and TRBJ1-2; possibly TRBD1 for D (5 bases). Trimming cost V 5 bases and J 3 bases, with 10 bases left between them. There are 13 residues in the CDR3. CDR1 and CDR2 from the germline V gene are MNHEY and SVGEGT.

The gene calls are TRBV5-6 and TRBJ1-2; 7 bases are a match to TRBD1. The germline V gene has CDR1 SGHDT and CDR2 YYEEEE. J was trimmed by 4 bases and V by 4 bases; bases with no gene match: 4. The CDR3 runs 13 residues. CDR3 region: CASSPTGVYGYTF. CDR3 in DNA: TGTGCCAGCAGCCCTACAGGGGTCTATGGCTACACCTTC.

The V gene is TRBV9, the J gene TRBJ2-3, with 7 bases identical to TRBD2. This CDR3 has 15 amino acids. The junction had 6 bases not matched to a gene; V was cut back by 3 bases and J by 2 bases. Germline V gene data show CDR1 as SGDLS and CDR2 as YYNGEE. CDR3 sequence (DNA): TGTGCCAGCAGCGCCGGGACTACCAACACAGATACGCAGTATTTT. Its protein product is CASSAGTTNTDTQYF.

The chain has TRBV6-5 and TRBJ1-5; 8 bases agree with TRBD1. The CDR3 sequence is 14 residues long. Germline V gene lookup returns CDR1 MNHEY and CDR2 SVGAGI. V trimming: 6 bases; J trimming: 4 bases; junction bases outside the gene matches: 5. CDR3 residues: CASRQQGENQPQHF. The CDR3 DNA reads TGTGCCAGCAGACAACAGGGGGAGAATCAGCCCCAGCATTTT.

This chain connects TRBV10-3 to TRBJ2-7; a weak D match, TRBD2 (5 bases). The V end was cut by 3 bases, the J end by 7 bases, with 16 bases between. This CDR3 is built from 14 residues. CDR1 and CDR2 (germline): ENHRY, SYGVKD. In nucleotides, the CDR3 is TGTGCCATCAGTGACCCGCGAGAGGGTGGAGAGCAGTACTTC. Translating it yields CAISDPREGGEQYF.

The J gene is TRBJ1-3, the V gene TRBV7-2; no clear D. Deletions cut 5 bases from V and 4 bases from J, with 9 bases between. Germline V CDR1 and CDR2: SGHTA, FQGNSA. The CDR3 spans 13 residues. The CDR3 sequence is CASSAGLGNTIYF. CDR3 sequence (DNA): TGTGCCAGCAGCGCGGGCCTAGGAAACACCATATATTTT.